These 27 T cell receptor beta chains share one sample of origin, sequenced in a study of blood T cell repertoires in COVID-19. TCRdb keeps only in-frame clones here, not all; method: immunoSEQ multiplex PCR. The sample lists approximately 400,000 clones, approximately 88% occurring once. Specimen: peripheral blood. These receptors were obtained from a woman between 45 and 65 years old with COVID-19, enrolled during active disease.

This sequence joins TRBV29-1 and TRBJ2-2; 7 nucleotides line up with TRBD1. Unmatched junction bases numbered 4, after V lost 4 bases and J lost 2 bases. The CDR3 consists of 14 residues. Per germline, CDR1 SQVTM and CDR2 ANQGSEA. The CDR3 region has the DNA TGCAGCGTTGGGACAGGCTATAACACCGGGGAGCTGTTTTTT. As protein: CSVGTGYNTGELFF.

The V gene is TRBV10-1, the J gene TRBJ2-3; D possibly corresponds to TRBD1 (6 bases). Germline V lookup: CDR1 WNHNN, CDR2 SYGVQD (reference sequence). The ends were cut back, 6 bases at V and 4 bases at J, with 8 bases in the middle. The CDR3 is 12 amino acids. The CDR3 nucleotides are TGCGCCAGCAGCCCAGGGGCAGATACGCAGTATTTT. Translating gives CASSPGADTQYF.

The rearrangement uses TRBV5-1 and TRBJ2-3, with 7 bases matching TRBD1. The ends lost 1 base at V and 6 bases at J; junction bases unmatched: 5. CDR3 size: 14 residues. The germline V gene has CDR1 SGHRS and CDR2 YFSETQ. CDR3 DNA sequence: TGCGCCAGCAGCTTGAGACAGGGCCCCGATACGCAGTATTTT. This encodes CASSLRQGPDTQYF.

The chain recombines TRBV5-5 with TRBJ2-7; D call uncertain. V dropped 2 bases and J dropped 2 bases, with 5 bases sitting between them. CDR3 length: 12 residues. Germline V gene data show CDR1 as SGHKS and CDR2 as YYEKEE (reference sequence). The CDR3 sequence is CASSFVTYEQYF. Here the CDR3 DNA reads TGTGCCAGCAGCTTCGTTACCTACGAGCAGTACTTC.

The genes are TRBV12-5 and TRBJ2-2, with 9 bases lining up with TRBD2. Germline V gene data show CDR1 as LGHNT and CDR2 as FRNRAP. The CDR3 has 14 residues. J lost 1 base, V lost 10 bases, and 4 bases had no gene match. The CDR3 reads CATSRGGNTGELFF. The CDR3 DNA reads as TGTGCTACCTCGCGGGGGGGGAACACCGGGGAGCTGTTTTTT.

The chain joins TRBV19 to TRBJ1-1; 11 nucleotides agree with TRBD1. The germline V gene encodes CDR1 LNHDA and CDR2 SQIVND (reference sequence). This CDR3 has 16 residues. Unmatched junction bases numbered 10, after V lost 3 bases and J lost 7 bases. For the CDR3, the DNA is TGTGCCAGTAGTATGCTTCCGGGACAGGGGGTTGGTGAAGCTTTCTTT. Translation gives CASSMLPGQGVGEAFF.

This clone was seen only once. The CDR3 region has the DNA TGCGCCAGCAGCTTGGGCGGGGGGAACCTGAACACTGAAGCTTTCTTT. Translating gives CASSLGGGNLNTEAFF. The chain joins TRBV5-1 to TRBJ1-1, with D tentatively TRBD1 (5 bases). The germline V and J ends were trimmed by 0 bases and 0 bases, with 12 bases remaining between them. Germline CDR1 is SGHRS and CDR2 is YFSETQ. The CDR3 is 16 residues long.

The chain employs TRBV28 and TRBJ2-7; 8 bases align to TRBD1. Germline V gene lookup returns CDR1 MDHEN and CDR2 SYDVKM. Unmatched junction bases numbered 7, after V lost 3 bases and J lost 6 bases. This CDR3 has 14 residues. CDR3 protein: CASSFGGRGREQYF. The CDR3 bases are TGTGCCAGCAGTTTCGGTGGCAGGGGGCGCGAGCAGTACTTC.

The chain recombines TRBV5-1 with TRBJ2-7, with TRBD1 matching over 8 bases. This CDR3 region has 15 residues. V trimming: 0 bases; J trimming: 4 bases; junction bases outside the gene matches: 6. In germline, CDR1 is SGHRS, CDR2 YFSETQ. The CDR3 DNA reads TGCGCCAGCAGCTTGGGGGGGACAGGCGTTTACGAGCAGTACTTC. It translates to CASSLGGTGVYEQYF.

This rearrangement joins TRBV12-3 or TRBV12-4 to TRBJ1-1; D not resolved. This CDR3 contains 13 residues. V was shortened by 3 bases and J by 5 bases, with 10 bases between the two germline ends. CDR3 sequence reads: CASSFYGGTEAFF. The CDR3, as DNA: TGTGCCAGCAGTTTTTACGGAGGAACTGAAGCTTTCTTT.

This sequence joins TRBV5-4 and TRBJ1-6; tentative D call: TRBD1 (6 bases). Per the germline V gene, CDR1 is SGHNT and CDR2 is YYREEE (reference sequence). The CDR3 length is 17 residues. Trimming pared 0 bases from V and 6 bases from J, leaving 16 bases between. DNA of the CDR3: TGTGCCAGCAGCTTGGGCGCCCCAGGGGCGCGTAATTCACCCCTCCACTTT. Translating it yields CASSLGAPGARNSPLHF.

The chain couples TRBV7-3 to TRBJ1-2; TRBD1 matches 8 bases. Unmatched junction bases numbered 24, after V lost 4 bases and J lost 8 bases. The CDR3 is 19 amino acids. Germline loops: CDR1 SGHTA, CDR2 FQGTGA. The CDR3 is CASSSYLIGLSDREKGYTF. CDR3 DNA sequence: TGTGCCAGCAGCTCGTACCTAATTGGTCTCTCGGACAGGGAGAAGGGCTACACCTTC.

CDR3 in amino acids: CAISESGHGNEKLFF. CDR3 nucleotide sequence: TGTGCCATCAGTGAAAGTGGGCACGGAAATGAAAAACTGTTTTTT. The chain combines TRBV10-3 with TRBJ1-4; D is ambiguous. Germline V gene data show CDR1 as ENHRY and CDR2 as SYGVKD. V was clipped by 3 bases and J by 5 bases, with 13 bases between them. The CDR3 spans 15 residues.

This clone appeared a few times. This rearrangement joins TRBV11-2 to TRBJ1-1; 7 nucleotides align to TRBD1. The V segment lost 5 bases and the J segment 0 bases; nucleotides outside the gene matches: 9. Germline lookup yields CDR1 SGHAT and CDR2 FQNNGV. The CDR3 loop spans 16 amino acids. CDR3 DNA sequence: TGTGCCAGCAGCCCGAGAGGGGACAGCTTGAACACTGAAGCTTTCTTT. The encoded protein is CASSPRGDSLNTEAFF. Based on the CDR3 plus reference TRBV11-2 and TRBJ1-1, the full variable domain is EAGVAQSPRYKIIEKRQSVAFWCNPISGHATLYWYQQILGQGPKLLIQFQNNGVVDDSQLPKDRFSAERLKGVDSTLKIQPAKLEDSAVYLCASSPRGDSLNTEAFFGQGTRLTVV.

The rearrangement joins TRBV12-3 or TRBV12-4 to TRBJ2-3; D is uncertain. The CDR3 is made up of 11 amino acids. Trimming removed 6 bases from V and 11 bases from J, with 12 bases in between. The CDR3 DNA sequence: TGTGCCAGCAGCCTCGAGAGCGTGCAGTATTTT. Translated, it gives CASSLESVQYF.

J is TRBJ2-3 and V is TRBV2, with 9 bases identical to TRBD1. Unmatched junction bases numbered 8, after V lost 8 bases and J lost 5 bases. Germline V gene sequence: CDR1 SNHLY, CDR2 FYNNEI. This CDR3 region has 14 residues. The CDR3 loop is CASGRDRVEDTQYF. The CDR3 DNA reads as TGTGCCAGCGGCCGGGACAGGGTTGAAGATACGCAGTATTTT.

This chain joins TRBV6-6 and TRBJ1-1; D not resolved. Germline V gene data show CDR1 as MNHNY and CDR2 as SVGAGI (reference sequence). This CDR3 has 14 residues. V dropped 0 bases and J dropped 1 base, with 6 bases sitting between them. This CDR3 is CASSYSGRNTEAFF. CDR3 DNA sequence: TGTGCCAGCAGTTACTCTGGTAGGAACACTGAAGCTTTCTTT.

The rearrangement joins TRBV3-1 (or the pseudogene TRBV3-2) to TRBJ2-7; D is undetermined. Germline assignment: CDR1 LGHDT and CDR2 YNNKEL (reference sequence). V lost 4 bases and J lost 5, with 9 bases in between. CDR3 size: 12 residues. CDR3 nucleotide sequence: TGTGCCAGCAGCCCTTCCACGGACGAGCAGTACTTC. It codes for CASSPSTDEQYF.

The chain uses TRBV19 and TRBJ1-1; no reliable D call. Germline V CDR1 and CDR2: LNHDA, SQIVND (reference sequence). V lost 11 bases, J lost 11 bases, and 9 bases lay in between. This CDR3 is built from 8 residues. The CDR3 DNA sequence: TGTGCCCCCCCGGGGGCTTTCTTT. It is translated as CAPPGAFF.

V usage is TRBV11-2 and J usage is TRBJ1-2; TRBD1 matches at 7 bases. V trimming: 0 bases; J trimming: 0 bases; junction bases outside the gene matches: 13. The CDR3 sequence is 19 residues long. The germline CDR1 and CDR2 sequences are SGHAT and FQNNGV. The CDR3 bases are TGTGCCAGCAGCTTAGATTACGGCCGCCAAACAGGGGCTAACTATGGCTACACCTTC. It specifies CASSLDYGRQTGANYGYTF.

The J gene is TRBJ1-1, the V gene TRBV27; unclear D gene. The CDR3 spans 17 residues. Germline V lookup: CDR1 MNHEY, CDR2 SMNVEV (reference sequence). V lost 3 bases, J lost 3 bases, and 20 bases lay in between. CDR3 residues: CASSFRPRAKVDTEAFF. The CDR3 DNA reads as TGTGCCAGCAGTTTCCGTCCGCGTGCCAAAGTGGACACTGAAGCTTTCTTT.

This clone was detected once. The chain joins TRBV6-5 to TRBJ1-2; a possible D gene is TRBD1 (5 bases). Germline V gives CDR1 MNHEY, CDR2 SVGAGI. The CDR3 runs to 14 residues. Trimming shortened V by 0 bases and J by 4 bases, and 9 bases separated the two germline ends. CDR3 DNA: TGTGCCAGCAGTTACTCGGGGCCCCTCTATGGCTACACCTTC. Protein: CASSYSGPLYGYTF.

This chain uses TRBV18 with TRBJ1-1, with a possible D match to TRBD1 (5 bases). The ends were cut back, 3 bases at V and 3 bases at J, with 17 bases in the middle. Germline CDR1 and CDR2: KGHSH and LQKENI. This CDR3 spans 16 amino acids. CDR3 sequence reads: CASSPVGGGGYTEAFF. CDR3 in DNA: TGTGCCAGCTCACCTGTTGGGGGAGGAGGGTACACTGAAGCTTTCTTT.

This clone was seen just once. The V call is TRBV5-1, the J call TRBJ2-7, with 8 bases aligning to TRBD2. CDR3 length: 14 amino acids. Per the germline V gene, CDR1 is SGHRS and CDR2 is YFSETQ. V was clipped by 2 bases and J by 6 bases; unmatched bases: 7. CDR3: CASSLTGTRREQYF. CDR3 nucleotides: TGCGCCAGCAGCTTAACCGGGACTAGGCGCGAGCAGTACTTC.

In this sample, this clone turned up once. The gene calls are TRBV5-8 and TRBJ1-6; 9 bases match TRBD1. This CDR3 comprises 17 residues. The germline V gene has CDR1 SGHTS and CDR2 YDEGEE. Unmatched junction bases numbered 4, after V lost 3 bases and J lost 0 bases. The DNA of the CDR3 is TGTGCCAGCAGCTCAGGGACAGGGAGCTCCTATAATTCACCCCTCCACTTT. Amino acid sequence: CASSSGTGSSYNSPLHF. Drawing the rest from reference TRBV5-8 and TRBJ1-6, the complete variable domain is EAGVTQSPTHLIKTRGQQATLRCSPISGHTSVYWYQQALGLGLQFLLWYDEGEERNRGNFPPRFSGRQFPNYSSELNVNALELEDSALYLCASSSGTGSSYNSPLHFGNGTRLTVT.

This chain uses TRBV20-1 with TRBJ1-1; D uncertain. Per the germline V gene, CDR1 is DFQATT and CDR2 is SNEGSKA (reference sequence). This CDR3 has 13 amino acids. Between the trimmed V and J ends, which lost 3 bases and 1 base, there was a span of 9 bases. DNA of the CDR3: TGCAGTGCTAGTATCCGGTCGAACACTGAAGCTTTCTTT. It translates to CSASIRSNTEAFF.

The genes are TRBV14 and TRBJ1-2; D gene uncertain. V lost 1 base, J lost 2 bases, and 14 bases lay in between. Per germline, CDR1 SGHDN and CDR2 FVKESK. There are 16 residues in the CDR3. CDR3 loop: CASSQGSPDINYGYTF. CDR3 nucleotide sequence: TGTGCCAGCAGCCAAGGTTCCCCAGATATAAACTATGGCTACACCTTC.